The 2 T cell receptor beta chains listed next were all sequenced from one sample in a study of T cell repertoires in cytomegalovirus infection. Their recognized antigens are unknown. In TCRdb, the reads were re-called with MiXCR into one record per CDR3 protein. The sample carries around 750,000 distinct CDR3 sequences, approximately 32% recorded once. Source: cultured CD8+ T cells from PBMCs, taken from culture after CMV antigen stimulation. These receptors originate from a human donor in good health (CMV status not recorded). Some clones in this sample may be carry-over from other donors' samples.

The chain is built from TRBV7-9 and TRBJ2-5, with D possibly being TRBD1 or TRBD2 (6 bases each). The germline V and J ends were trimmed by 3 bases and 1 base, with 12 bases remaining between them. From germline, CDR1 is SEHNR and CDR2 FQNEAQ (reference sequence). The CDR3 is made up of 15 amino acids. The CDR3 reads CASSFRGPPQETQYF. The CDR3 region has the DNA TGTGCCAGCAGCTTCCGGGGGCCCCCCCAAGAGACCCAGTACTTC.

The chain links TRBV2 to TRBJ2-3, with TRBD2 identical over 12 bases. V lost 2 bases, J lost 2 bases, and 5 bases stayed unmatched. The CDR3 has 17 residues. Germline V gene data show CDR1 as SNHLY and CDR2 as FYNNEI. Here the CDR3 DNA reads TGTGCCAGCAGTGAATCCGGACTAGCGGGGCACACAGATACGCAGTATTTT. Encoded protein: CASSESGLAGHTDTQYF.